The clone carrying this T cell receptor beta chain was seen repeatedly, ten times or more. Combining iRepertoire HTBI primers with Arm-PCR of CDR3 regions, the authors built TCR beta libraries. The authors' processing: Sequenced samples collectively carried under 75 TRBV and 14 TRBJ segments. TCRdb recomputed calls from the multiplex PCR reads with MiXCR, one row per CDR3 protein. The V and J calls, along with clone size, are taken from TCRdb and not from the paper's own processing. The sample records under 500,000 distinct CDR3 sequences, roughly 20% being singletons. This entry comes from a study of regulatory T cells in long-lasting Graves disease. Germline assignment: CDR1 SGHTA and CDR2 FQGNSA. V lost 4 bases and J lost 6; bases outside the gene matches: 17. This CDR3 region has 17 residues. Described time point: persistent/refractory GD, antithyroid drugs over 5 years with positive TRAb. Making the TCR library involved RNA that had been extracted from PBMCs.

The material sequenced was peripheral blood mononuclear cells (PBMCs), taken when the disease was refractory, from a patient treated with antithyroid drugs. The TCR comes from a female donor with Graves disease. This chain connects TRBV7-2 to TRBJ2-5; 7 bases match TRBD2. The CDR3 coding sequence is TGTGCCAGCAGCTCTGGGGTGGCTAGCGCAAGCGGGAAGACCCAGTACTTC. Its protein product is CASSSGVASASGKTQYF. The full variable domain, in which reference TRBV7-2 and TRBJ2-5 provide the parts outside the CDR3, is GAGVSQSPSNKVTEKGKDVELRCDPISGHTALYWYRQSLGQGLEFLIYFQGNSAPDKSGLPSDRFSAERTGGSVSTLTIQRTQQEDSAVYLCASSSGVASASGKTQYFGPGTRLLVL.